This T cell receptor beta chain was profiled in a study of post-analysis software for immune sequencing data. General study findings and limits: Patients with multiple sclerosis recorded significantly lower normalized Chao1 diversity than controls, the study found.

Of note for this clonotype: The antigen is undetermined.

cDNA libraries of TCR beta carried unique molecular identifiers. Out of about 0.95 to 10 million T cells, some 500,000 cDNA molecules were generated. A single record per CDR3 protein comes from TCRdb applying MiXCR to the PCR reads. Among hundreds of thousands of distinct CDR3 sequences listed, over 30% were seen once. What was sequenced was blood. This receptor was obtained from a girl aged 2-10 years with multiple sclerosis.

The CDR3 loop reads CASSQSTGGLGETQYF. The CDR3 DNA sequence: TGTGCCAGCAGCCAAAGTACGGGCGGCTTAGGGGAGACCCAGTACTTC. This chain links TRBV3-1 with TRBJ2-5, with D unresolved. Germline CDR1 is LGHDT and CDR2 is YNNKEL (reference sequence). The CDR3 totals 16 residues. Trimming took off 2 bases at V and 5 bases at J, with 18 bases between the two ends.